These 4 T cell receptor beta chains share one sample of origin, sequenced in a study of T cell responses to AZD1222 COVID-19 vaccine. Method: immunoSEQ multiplex PCR; TCRdb's copy keeps in-frame clones and lacks some. The sample consists of 55,000 to 80,000 clones, 80% to 90% of them appearing once. Sequenced here: peripheral blood, sampled 28 days after the second AZD1222 dose. These receptors all stem from an adult who received the AZD1222 COVID-19 vaccine.

The V gene is TRBV7-8, the J gene TRBJ1-1; D might be TRBD1 (6 bases). V gave up 6 bases and J gave up 0 bases, with 11 bases separating them. The CDR3 runs to 14 residues. Germline V lookup: CDR1 SGHVS, CDR2 FQNEAQ. Here the CDR3 reads CASSTGTVNTEAFF. The CDR3, as DNA: TGTGCCAGCAGTACAGGGACGGTGAACACTGAAGCTTTCTTT. The whole variable domain, remainder taken from reference TRBV7-8 and TRBJ1-1, is GAGVSQSPRYKVAKRGQDVALRCDPISGHVSLFWYQQALGQGPEFLTYFQNEAQLDKSGLPSDRFFAERPEGSVSTLKIQRTQQEDSAVYLCASSTGTVNTEAFFGQGTRLTVV.

The chain carries TRBV18 and TRBJ2-3; 10 nucleotides match TRBD2. The CDR3 sequence is 16 residues long. CDR1 and CDR2 (germline): KGHSH, LQKENI. V was clipped by 3 bases and J by 2 bases; unmatched bases: 5. The CDR3 region has the DNA TGTGCCAGCTCACCGAGGACTAGCGGCTTCACAGATACGCAGTATTTT. This sequence encodes CASSPRTSGFTDTQYF.

V usage is TRBV27 and J usage is TRBJ2-7; TRBD2 might be the D (6 bases). This CDR3 is 14 amino acids long. Germline CDR1 is MNHEY and CDR2 is SMNVEV (reference sequence). V dropped 5 bases and J dropped 6 bases, with 17 bases sitting between them. CDR3: CASSKPGLASEQYF. The CDR3 coding sequence is TGTGCCAGCAGTAAACCGGGACTCGCCTCCGAGCAGTACTTC.

This clone appeared once. The V call is TRBV28, the J call TRBJ1-6, with D possibly TRBD1 on 5 matching bases. The CDR3 loop spans 15 amino acids. Germline CDR1 is MDHEN and CDR2 is SYDVKM. V lost 8 bases, J lost 1 base, and 12 bases lay in between. This chain's CDR3 is CASRNGASYNSPLHF. The CDR3 region has the DNA TGTGCCAGCCGGAATGGGGCATCCTATAATTCACCCCTCCACTTT.